Following are 30 T cell receptor beta chains from one sample sequenced in a study of CD8+ T cells in alopecia areata. RNA extraction was followed by reverse transcription into cDNA, which acted as the sequencing template. The method was immunoSEQ multiplex PCR; TCRdb's version includes in-frame clones alone and lacks a portion of them. The table has a few hundred thousand clones, roughly two thirds seen once. The sample consisted of CD4+ T cells sorted from blood, taken at week 0. These receptors all stem from a human donor with alopecia areata.

The chain joins TRBV5-6 to TRBJ2-5, with TRBD2 identical over 11 bases. The CDR3 runs 17 residues. The trim removed 0 bases at V and 5 bases at J, leaving 9 bases unmatched. Germline V gene sequence: CDR1 SGHDT, CDR2 YYEEEE. Here the CDR3 DNA reads TGTGCCAGCAGCTTGGGACCTCCGGGACTAGCGGACGAGACCCAGTACTTC. This translates into CASSLGPPGLADETQYF.

With respect to this clone: This sample also contains other DNA sequences that code for the same CDR3. The chain recombines TRBV30 with TRBJ2-3; D is possibly TRBD1 or TRBD2 (6 bases each). The V and J ends lost 0 bases and 3 bases respectively, with 7 bases between them. The CDR3 has 13 amino acids. Germline-derived CDR1 and CDR2 are GTSNPN and SVGIG (reference sequence). In DNA, the CDR3 is TGTGCCTGGAGTGTAGGGGGGACAGATACGCAGTATTTT. Protein sequence: CAWSVGGTDTQYF.

The V gene is TRBV29-1, the J gene TRBJ1-2; D is unclear. Germline V gene sequence: CDR1 SQVTM, CDR2 ANQGSEA. Trimming stripped 4 bases from V and 8 bases from J, with 8 bases between. CDR3 length: 10 amino acids. The CDR3: CSVARGGYTF. The CDR3 DNA sequence: TGCAGCGTTGCCAGAGGGGGCTACACCTTC.

This sequence joins TRBV27 and TRBJ2-6; TRBD1 aligns across 7 bases. The germline CDR1 and CDR2 sequences are MNHEY and SMNVEV (reference sequence). The CDR3 extends over 15 amino acids. V lost 10 bases to trimming and J lost 1 base; unmatched junction nucleotides: 7. Here the CDR3 DNA reads TGTGCCATAGGACAGGACGGGTCTGGGGCCAACGTCCTGACTTTC. Translated: CAIGQDGSGANVLTF.

The chain carries TRBV14 and TRBJ2-3; perhaps TRBD2 as D (6 bases). CDR3 size: 15 residues. V was pared by 4 bases and J by 10 bases, with 21 bases between. CDR1 and CDR2 from the germline V gene are SGHDN and FVKESK. This chain's CDR3 is CASSPRSVGLSAQYF. The CDR3 nucleotides read TGTGCCAGCAGCCCAAGATCGGTTGGACTAAGCGCGCAGTATTTT.

J is TRBJ1-1 and V is TRBV9, with a weak D call TRBD1 (5 bases). V was pared by 4 bases and J by 3 bases, with 13 bases between. The CDR3 sequence is 14 residues long. CDR1 is SGDLS, CDR2 YYNGEE, per germline. For the CDR3, the DNA is TGTGCCAGCAGCTTCGGCGGGGACTACACTGAAGCTTTCTTT. The encoded protein is CASSFGGDYTEAFF.

This clone turned up a few times. The CDR3 bases are TGCAGCGTTAGCGGGGGGTATGAGCAGTTCTTC. Its translation: CSVSGGYEQFF. The rearrangement links TRBV29-1 to TRBJ2-1, with 9 positions matching TRBD2. Trimming at V came to 5 bases and at J to 8 bases, leaving 1 base not matched to a gene. CDR1 and CDR2 (germline): SQVTM, ANQGSEA. CDR3 size: 11 residues.

The chain couples TRBV2 to TRBJ1-5; no definite D call. The CDR3 contains 15 residues. Trimming shortened V by 2 bases and J by 2 bases, and 10 bases separated the two germline ends. In germline, CDR1 is SNHLY, CDR2 FYNNEI. Here the CDR3 reads CASSETGVGNQPQHF. The CDR3 region has the DNA TGTGCCAGCAGTGAAACCGGGGTGGGCAATCAGCCCCAGCATTTT.

This clone was seen a handful of times. CDR3 DNA: TGTGCCAGCTCACAAAGGTCCGGGGCTGGGGGCAATCAGCCCCAGCATTTT. Its translation is CASSQRSGAGGNQPQHF. The chain recombines TRBV18 with TRBJ1-5; maybe TRBD1 (5 bases). This CDR3 is built from 17 residues. The V gene lost 4 bases and the J gene lost 2 bases, with 18 bases spanning the gap. CDR1 KGHSH and CDR2 LQKENI come from the germline V gene.

The chain is built from TRBV29-1 and TRBJ2-3; D gene unclear. From germline, CDR1 is SQVTM and CDR2 ANQGSEA. There are 12 residues in the CDR3. The DNA for the CDR3 is TGCAGTGCCATCCACTCCACAGATACGCAGTATTTT. This codes for CSAIHSTDTQYF.

The chain combines TRBV27 with TRBJ2-5, with no clear D. The CDR3 is 11 residues long. CDR1 is MNHEY and CDR2 is SMNVEV in the germline V gene (reference sequence). Trimming left V 3 bases short and J 5 bases short, with 4 bases between. The CDR3 DNA sequence: TGTGCCAGCAGTTTCAGGGAGACCCAGTACTTC. Protein: CASSFRETQYF.

There are a few counts of this clone. The chain has TRBV5-6 and TRBJ2-5; D is possibly TRBD1 or TRBD2 (5 bases each). This CDR3 is 13 amino acids long. Germline CDR1 and CDR2: SGHDT and YYEEEE. V lost 1 base and J 4 bases, leaving 8 bases between the germline ends. The CDR3 DNA follows: TGTGCCAGCAGCTTGAGGGACGGAGAGACCCAGTACTTC. Translating gives CASSLRDGETQYF. Combining the CDR3 with reference TRBV5-6 and TRBJ2-5 gives the whole variable domain DAGVTQSPTHLIKTRGQQVTLRCSPKSGHDTVSWYQQALGQGPQFIFQYYEEEERQRGNFPDRFSGHQFPNYSSELNVNALLLGDSALYLCASSLRDGETQYFGPGTRLLVL.

This chain uses TRBV7-2 with TRBJ1-2; 7 bases are shared with TRBD1. The germline V gene encodes CDR1 SGHTA and CDR2 FQGNSA. V was clipped by 3 bases and J by 4 bases; unmatched bases: 8. This CDR3 region has 15 residues. The CDR3 DNA follows: TGTGCCAGCAGCTTGGGACAGCCCGGAGGCTATGGCTACACCTTC. It specifies CASSLGQPGGYGYTF.

About this clone itself: This sample also contains other DNA sequences that code for the same CDR3. The chain links TRBV6-5 to TRBJ1-2; TRBD1 might be the D (5 bases). The CDR3 consists of 13 residues. CDR1 is MNHEY, CDR2 SVGAGI, per germline. The V end lost 3 bases, the J end lost 2 bases, and 7 bases lay between the germline ends. The CDR3 here is CASSYQGNYGYTF. The CDR3 DNA follows: TGTGCCAGCAGTTATCAGGGCAACTATGGCTACACCTTC.

This clone was picked up one time. This sample also contains other DNA sequences that code for the same CDR3. The chain employs TRBV29-1 and TRBJ2-2, with D possibly matching TRBD2 (5 bases). Per the germline V gene, CDR1 is SQVTM and CDR2 is ANQGSEA. The V end lost 7 bases, the J end lost 1 base, and 13 bases lay between the germline ends. CDR3 length: 14 amino acids. The CDR3: CSASRDRNTGELFF. CDR3 DNA: TGCAGCGCCTCCCGGGATCGGAACACCGGGGAGCTGTTTTTT.

This chain links TRBV9 with TRBJ1-3; D is unclear. This CDR3 comprises 14 residues. The germline V gene encodes CDR1 SGDLS and CDR2 YYNGEE. With 0 bases removed from V and 10 bases from J, the gap between germline ends came to 14 bases. As DNA, the CDR3 is TGTGCCAGCAGCGTAGACCCCCGACGAGGGACCATATATTTT. Its protein is CASSVDPRRGTIYF.

The chain combines TRBV30 with TRBJ1-6, with 8 bases matching TRBD1. The CDR3 totals 15 residues. Germline V gives CDR1 GTSNPN, CDR2 SVGIG (reference sequence). V shed 4 bases and J 4 bases; nucleotides not matched to a gene: 6. CDR3 region: CAWIGQGRYNSPLHF. The CDR3, as DNA: TGTGCCTGGATCGGACAGGGAAGATATAATTCACCCCTCCACTTT.

This chain connects TRBV10-3 to TRBJ2-7; possibly TRBD2 for D (5 bases). This CDR3 comprises 14 residues. Trimming left V 8 bases short and J 2 bases short, with 16 bases between. Germline V gene data show CDR1 as ENHRY and CDR2 as SYGVKD. CDR3 loop: CAIGTGIEAYEQYF. Written as DNA, the CDR3 is TGTGCCATCGGAACCGGGATTGAGGCCTACGAGCAGTACTTC.

This chain uses TRBV2 with TRBJ2-5; 9 bases are a match to TRBD2. The CDR3 runs 15 residues. Germline CDR1 reads SNHLY; CDR2 reads FYNNEI. V lost 7 bases and J lost 5; bases outside the gene matches: 11. The CDR3 DNA reads as TGTGCCAGCAAAGGACGACTAGCGGTTTCTGAGACCCAGTACTTC. As protein: CASKGRLAVSETQYF.

This clone was seen more than once but under ten times. This chain uses TRBV30 with TRBJ2-3, with D perhaps TRBD1 (6 bases). The V end was cut by 3 bases, the J end by 3 bases, with 16 bases between. This CDR3 is built from 15 residues. The germline gives CDR1 GTSNPN, CDR2 SVGIG (reference sequence). The CDR3 sequence is CAWRKGQRVTDTQYF. The CDR3 coding sequence is TGTGCCTGGAGGAAAGGACAGAGGGTGACAGATACGCAGTATTTT.

The V gene is TRBV7-3, the J gene TRBJ2-3; D not certain. Germline CDR1 reads SGHTA; CDR2 reads FQGTGA. Deletions cut 5 bases from V and 0 bases from J, with 9 bases between. The CDR3 loop spans 14 amino acids. The CDR3 reads CASSVSRSTDTQYF. As DNA, the CDR3 is TGTGCCAGCAGCGTGTCCAGGAGCACAGATACGCAGTATTTT. The entire variable domain, with the rest obtained from reference TRBV7-3 and TRBJ2-3, is as follows: GAGVSQTPSNKVTEKGKYVELRCDPISGHTALYWYRQSLGQGPEFLIYFQGTGAADDSGLPNDRFFAVRPEGSVSTLKIQRTERGDSAVYLCASSVSRSTDTQYFGPGTRLTVL.

The genes are TRBV9 and TRBJ1-2; D is ambiguous. Germline V CDR1 and CDR2: SGDLS, YYNGEE. The V gene lost 0 bases and the J gene lost 5 bases, with 5 bases spanning the gap. This CDR3 spans 12 amino acids. The CDR3 region is CASSVAGYGYTF. In nucleotides, the CDR3 is TGTGCCAGCAGCGTAGCAGGTTATGGCTACACCTTC.

The chain combines TRBV30 with TRBJ2-1; 7 nucleotides match TRBD1. The CDR3 has 12 residues. Unmatched junction bases numbered 5, after V lost 4 bases and J lost 8 bases. Germline CDR1 reads GTSNPN; CDR2 reads SVGIG (reference sequence). DNA of the CDR3: TGTGCCTGGACGCAGGGGACAGATGAGCAGTTCTTC. Its translation is CAWTQGTDEQFF.

V gene TRBV20-1 combines with J gene TRBJ2-3; D is unresolved. CDR1 is DFQATT and CDR2 is SNEGSKA in the germline V gene (reference sequence). Trimming took off 4 bases at V and 6 bases at J, with 5 bases between the two ends. The CDR3 sequence is 10 residues long. CDR3 loop: CSATADTQYF. In DNA, the CDR3 is TGCAGTGCTACGGCGGATACGCAGTATTTT.

The gene calls are TRBV30 and TRBJ2-3; 8 nucleotides line up with TRBD1. The CDR3 has 14 residues. Unmatched junction bases numbered 12, after V lost 8 bases and J lost 5 bases. Per germline, CDR1 GTSNPN and CDR2 SVGIG (reference sequence). The CDR3 nucleotides are TGTGCCCACAACCCGACAGGGGCGGTAGATACGCAGTATTTT. Translation gives CAHNPTGAVDTQYF.

The rearrangement links TRBV29-1 to TRBJ2-3, with TRBD1 identical over 7 bases. CDR1 is SQVTM and CDR2 is ANQGSEA in the germline V gene. CDR3 length: 14 amino acids. With 6 bases clipped from V and 2 bases from J, the junction kept 8 bases outside the gene matches. CDR3 protein: CSVAAGTVTDTQYF. In DNA form, the CDR3 reads TGCAGCGTAGCCGCCGGGACAGTCACAGATACGCAGTATTTT.

The DNA for the CDR3 is TGTGCCAGCAGCTCCTTAAAAGGACGCAAAGCGGGGCAGTTCTTC. Amino acids: CASSSLKGRKAGQFF. This chain joins TRBV6-5 and TRBJ2-1, with D perhaps TRBD2 (6 bases). V gave up 6 bases and J gave up 12 bases, with 24 bases separating them. The length of the CDR3 is 15 residues. Looked up from germline, CDR1 is MNHEY and CDR2 is SVGAGI.

V gene TRBV25-1 combines with J gene TRBJ1-6, with 7 positions matching TRBD1. After removal of 4 bases from V and 7 bases from J, the junction contained 4 bases not matched to a gene. CDR3 length: 14 amino acids. Germline-derived CDR1 and CDR2 are MGHDK and SYGVNS. The CDR3 sequence is CASSVGTVNSPLHF. The CDR3 nucleotides read TGTGCCAGCAGTGTGGGGACAGTCAATTCACCCCTCCACTTT.

This rearrangement joins TRBV6-5 to TRBJ1-2; D is perhaps TRBD1 (6 bases). Germline V gives CDR1 MNHEY, CDR2 SVGAGI. The CDR3 loop spans 13 amino acids. Trimming shortened V by 6 bases and J by 5 bases, and 13 bases separated the two germline ends. CDR3 protein: CASSLSTGYGYTF. The CDR3 DNA follows: TGTGCCAGCAGCCTCTCAACAGGGTATGGCTACACCTTC.

This clone has a handful of counts. The J gene is TRBJ2-5, the V gene TRBV29-1, with TRBD2 matching 12 bases. The CDR3 has 17 residues. Germline CDR1 and CDR2: SQVTM and ANQGSEA. V was clipped by 1 base and J by 1 base; unmatched bases: 7. Written as DNA, the CDR3 is TGCAGCGTTGAAGCCCGTCCGGGACTAGCGGGCCAAGAGACCCAGTACTTC. Protein product: CSVEARPGLAGQETQYF.